The following is a T cell receptor (beta chain) sequence with its context. Its antigen is not identified. The CDR3 is made up of 13 amino acids. With 8 bases removed from V and 4 bases from J, the gap between germline ends came to 12 bases. Germline V gene sequence: CDR1 LNHNV, CDR2 YYDKDF (reference sequence). The PCR was carried out with 60 Vbeta primers and 13 Jbeta primers. The data were produced by immunoSEQ multiplex PCR, yet TCRdb's version contains in-frame clones alone and is incomplete. The sample consists of about 160,000 clones, around 69% of them appearing once. The data derive from a study of cytomegalovirus exposure and HLA in healthy donors. Whole-study findings and limits: As a later analysis showed, several of the most significant clusters appeared to be linked to common viral pathogens. Across donors, sequencing depth was assumed by presence/absence analyses to be roughly uniform.

The sample consisted of PBMCs. This TCR came from a man aged 55 to 69 in good health and CMV-seronegative. The rearrangement links TRBV15 to TRBJ2-1; D remains unclear. The CDR3 reads CATSVLRYNEQFF. In DNA, the CDR3 is TGTGCCACCTCCGTTTTGCGGTACAATGAGCAGTTCTTC.